This record covers a single T cell receptor (beta chain). No antigen is known for it. Using immunoSEQ multiplex PCR, the repertoire was profiled, and TCRdb retains in-frame clones only, with some absent. Among over 80,000 clones listed, just under 95% were seen once. The data belong to a study of siplizumab effects on memory and regulatory T cells. Study observations and caveats: An assignable naive or memory phenotype was lacking in roughly 75-96% of proliferating CD4+ or CD8+ clones. Naive T cells were seemingly more diverse than memory cells, and major contributions to the alloresponse seemed to be made by them. The drug siplizumab significantly decreased the alloreactive sequences that could be traced to unstimulated CD4+ memory cells.

The germline gives CDR1 SNHLY, CDR2 FYNNEI. The CDR3 consists of 14 residues. The V gene end was trimmed by 5 bases and the J gene end by 7 bases; junction bases not matched to a gene: 10. The receptor's source is a human donor in good health. The chain joins TRBV2 to TRBJ1-2; 7 nucleotides agree with TRBD1. The sequencing sample was made of non-Treg CD4+ T cells sorted from blood. The CDR3 nucleotides read TGTGCCAGCAGTCGACAGGGTATTCGCCTTGGCTACACCTTC. This codes for CASSRQGIRLGYTF.